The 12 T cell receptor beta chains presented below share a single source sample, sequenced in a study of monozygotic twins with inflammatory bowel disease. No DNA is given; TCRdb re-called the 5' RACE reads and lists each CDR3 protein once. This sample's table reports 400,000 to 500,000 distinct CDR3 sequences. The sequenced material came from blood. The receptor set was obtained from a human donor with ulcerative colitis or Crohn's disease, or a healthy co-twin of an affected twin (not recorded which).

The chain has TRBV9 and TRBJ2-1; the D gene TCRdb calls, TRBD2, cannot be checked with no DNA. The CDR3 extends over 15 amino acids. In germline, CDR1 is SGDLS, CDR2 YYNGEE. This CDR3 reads CASSTRGGGGNEQFF.

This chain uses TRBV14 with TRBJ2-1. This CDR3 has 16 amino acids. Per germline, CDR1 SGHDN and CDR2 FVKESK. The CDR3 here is CASSQVGGRSYNEQFF.

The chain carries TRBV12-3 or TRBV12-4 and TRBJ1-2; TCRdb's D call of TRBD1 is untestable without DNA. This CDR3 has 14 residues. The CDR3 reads CASSYGTGGDGYTF.

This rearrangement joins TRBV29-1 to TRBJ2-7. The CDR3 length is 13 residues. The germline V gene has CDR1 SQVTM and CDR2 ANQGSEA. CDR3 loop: CSVLSGGYYEQYF.

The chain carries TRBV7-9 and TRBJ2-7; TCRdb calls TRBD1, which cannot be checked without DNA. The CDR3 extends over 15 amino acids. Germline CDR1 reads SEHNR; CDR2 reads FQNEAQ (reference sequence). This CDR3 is CASSPLAKSSYEQYF.

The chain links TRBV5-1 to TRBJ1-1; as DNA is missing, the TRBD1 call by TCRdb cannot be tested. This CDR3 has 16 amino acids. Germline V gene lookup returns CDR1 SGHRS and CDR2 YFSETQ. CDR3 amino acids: CASSTGTSRGNTEAFF.

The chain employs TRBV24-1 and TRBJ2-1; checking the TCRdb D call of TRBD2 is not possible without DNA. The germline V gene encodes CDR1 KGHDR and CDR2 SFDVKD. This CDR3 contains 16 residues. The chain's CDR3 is CATSEAGTSGIHEQFF.

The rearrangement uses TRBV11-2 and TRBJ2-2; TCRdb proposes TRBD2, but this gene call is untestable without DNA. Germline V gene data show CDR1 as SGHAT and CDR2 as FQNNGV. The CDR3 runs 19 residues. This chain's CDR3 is CASSQPGLAGGQNTGELFF. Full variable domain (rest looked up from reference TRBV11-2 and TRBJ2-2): EAGVAQSPRYKIIEKRQSVAFWCNPISGHATLYWYQQILGQGPKLLIQFQNNGVVDDSQLPKDRFSAERLKGVDSTLKIQPAKLEDSAVYLCASSQPGLAGGQNTGELFFGEGSRLTVL.

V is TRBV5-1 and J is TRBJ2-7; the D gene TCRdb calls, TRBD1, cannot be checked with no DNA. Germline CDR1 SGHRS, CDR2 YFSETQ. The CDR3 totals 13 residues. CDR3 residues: CASSLGAGDEQYF.

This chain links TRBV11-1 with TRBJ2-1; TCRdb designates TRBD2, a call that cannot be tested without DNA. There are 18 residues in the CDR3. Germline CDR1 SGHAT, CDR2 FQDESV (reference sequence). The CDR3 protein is CASSGRLAGVASYNEQFF.

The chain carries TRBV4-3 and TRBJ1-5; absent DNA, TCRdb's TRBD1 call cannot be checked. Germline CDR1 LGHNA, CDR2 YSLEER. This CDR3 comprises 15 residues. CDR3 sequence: CASSQEGGSYQPQHF.

CDR3 residues: CASSFGTAGNTIYF. The chain carries TRBV5-4 and TRBJ1-3; TCRdb picks TRBD1, but there is no DNA to check that call. There are 14 residues in the CDR3. Per the germline V gene, CDR1 is SGHNT and CDR2 is YYREEE (reference sequence).